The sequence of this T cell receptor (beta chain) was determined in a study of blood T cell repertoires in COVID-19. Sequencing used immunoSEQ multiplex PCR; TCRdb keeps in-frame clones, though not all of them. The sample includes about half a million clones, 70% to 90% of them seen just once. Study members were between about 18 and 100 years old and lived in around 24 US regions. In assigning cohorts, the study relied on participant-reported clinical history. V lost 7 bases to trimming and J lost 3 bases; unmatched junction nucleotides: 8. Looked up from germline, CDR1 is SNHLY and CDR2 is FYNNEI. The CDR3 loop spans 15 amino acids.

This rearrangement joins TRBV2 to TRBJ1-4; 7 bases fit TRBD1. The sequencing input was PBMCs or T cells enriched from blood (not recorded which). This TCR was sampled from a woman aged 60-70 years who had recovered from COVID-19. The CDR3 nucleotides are TGTGCCAGCAACCGTGTCGGGACAGCTAATGAAAAACTGTTTTTT. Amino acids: CASNRVGTANEKLFF.